What follows are 10 T cell receptor beta chains derived from one specimen sequenced in a study of CD8+CD57+ T cells in acquired aplastic anemia. Sequenced patients had shown CD8+CD57+ cell expansion by flow cytometry. Genomic DNA, serving as template, underwent TCR beta VDJ and CDR3 profiling. TCRdb redid the calling of the reads with MiXCR, one entry per CDR3 protein. The sample contains fewer than 200,000 distinct CDR3 sequences, about 50% of which appear only once. The material sequenced was sorted CD4+, CD8+, or CD8+CD57+ T cells (not recorded which) from PBMCs. The receptor source for this set is a human donor with aplastic anemia.

The V and J genes are TRBV2 and TRBJ1-1; D call uncertain. The germline V gene has CDR1 SNHLY and CDR2 FYNNEI. This CDR3 region has 13 residues. Trimming cost V 10 bases and J 1 base, with 13 bases left between them. This chain's CDR3 is CATVGLGNTEAFF. As DNA, the CDR3 is TGTGCCACCGTGGGGTTAGGGAACACTGAAGCTTTCTTT.

This chain links TRBV24-1 with TRBJ1-2; 9 bases fit TRBD1. CDR3 length equals 12 residues. Germline V gene lookup returns CDR1 KGHDR and CDR2 SFDVKD. Trimming removed 9 bases from V and 7 bases from J; junction bases left unmatched: 5. The chain's CDR3 is CATLDRGRGYTF. The CDR3 DNA reads as TGTGCCACCCTGGACAGGGGACGTGGCTACACCTTC.

The chain recombines TRBV20-1 with TRBJ2-7, with 11 positions matching TRBD2. Trimming removed 2 bases from V and 6 bases from J; junction bases left unmatched: 6. Germline CDR1 DFQATT, CDR2 SNEGSKA (reference sequence). CDR3 size: 14 residues. CDR3 region: CSARLAGGSGEQYF. The CDR3 nucleotides are TGCAGTGCTAGACTAGCGGGAGGAAGTGGCGAGCAGTACTTC.

This clonotype showed up many times. The rearrangement links TRBV20-1 to TRBJ1-1; D uncertain. This CDR3 is built from 13 residues. From germline, CDR1 is DFQATT and CDR2 SNEGSKA (reference sequence). With 6 bases removed from V and 11 bases from J, the gap between germline ends came to 22 bases. As DNA, the CDR3 is TGCAGTGCCAAAAAAACACCTTCTGGAGACGCTTTCTTT. This sequence encodes CSAKKTPSGDAFF.

This chain joins TRBV20-1 and TRBJ2-1, with D uncertain. The CDR3 totals 10 residues. V lost 3 bases, J lost 9 bases, and 6 bases lay in between. Per the germline V gene, CDR1 is DFQATT and CDR2 is SNEGSKA (reference sequence). The CDR3 region is CSASRAEQFF. DNA for the CDR3: TGCAGTGCTAGCCGAGCTGAGCAGTTCTTC.

The J gene is TRBJ2-7, the V gene TRBV5-4; the D is unclear. The CDR3 sequence is 13 residues long. Trimming removed 0 bases from V and 1 base from J, with 5 bases in between. Germline CDR1 SGHNT, CDR2 YYREEE (reference sequence). The CDR3 nucleotides read TGTGCCAGCAGCTTGGACACTTCCTACGAGCAGTACTTC. Translating gives CASSLDTSYEQYF.

In its sample, this clonotype was seen once. The chain employs TRBV15 and TRBJ1-1; unclear D gene. CDR1 is LNHNV, CDR2 YYDKDF, per germline (reference sequence). This CDR3 spans 12 amino acids. The V and J ends lost 1 base and 3 bases respectively, with 3 bases between them. The CDR3 loop is CATSRGYTEAFF. The DNA for the CDR3 is TGTGCCACCAGCAGAGGGTACACTGAAGCTTTCTTT.

The V call is TRBV19, the J call TRBJ1-6; D might be TRBD1 (5 bases). The germline CDR1 and CDR2 sequences are LNHDA and SQIVND (reference sequence). CDR3 length: 15 residues. Trimming left V 6 bases short and J 3 bases short, with 12 bases between. CDR3 DNA: TGTGCCAGTAGGGCGACAGACCGCTATAATTCACCCCTCCACTTT. Its translation: CASRATDRYNSPLHF.

This clonotype has at least ten counts. The V call is TRBV5-6, the J call TRBJ2-2; D is unclear. V was clipped by 1 base and J by 6 bases, with 4 bases between them. Looked up from germline, CDR1 is SGHDT and CDR2 is YYEEEE. This CDR3 contains 12 residues. The CDR3 region is CASSLLAGELFF. CDR3 coding DNA: TGTGCCAGCAGCTTGCTTGCCGGGGAGCTGTTTTTT.

The chain couples TRBV7-4 to TRBJ1-1, with D hard to call. This CDR3 is built from 12 residues. The ends were cut back, 8 bases at V and 4 bases at J, with 11 bases in the middle. Germline CDR1 SGHVT, CDR2 SQSDAQ. The CDR3 region has the DNA TGTGCCAGCCAAGGGATTGGCACTGAAGCTTTCTTT. Amino acids: CASQGIGTEAFF.